Listed below are T cell receptor beta chains from one sample, sequenced in a study of shared clonotypes between healthy human individuals. Using immunoSEQ multiplex PCR, the repertoire was profiled, and TCRdb retains in-frame clones only, with some absent. The data contain 500,000 to 550,000 clones, roughly 95% of them singletons. The sequencing sample was made of naive CD4+ T cells sorted from blood. These TCRs come from a woman under 40 in good health. Each CDR3 is given with its conserved first and last residue. The D gene is left open where the match is weak. Not all rows give a size; the values are once, few, many and, for expanded clones, a class.

-	TRBV18	TRBJ2-7	-	CASSPDSSSYEQYF	TGTGCCAGCTCACCAGACAGTAGCTCCTACGAGCAGTACTTC
-	TRBV5-1	TRBJ2-3	-	CASSLAGGGARTDTQYF	TGCGCCAGCAGCTTGGCCGGAGGGGGAGCTCGCACAGATACGCAGTATTTT
-	TRBV2	TRBJ2-7	-	CASSARLHGTYEQYF	TGTGCCAGCAGTGCACGTCTACATGGTACCTACGAGCAGTACTTC
-	TRBV5-6	TRBJ2-1	-	CASSLAKKSSYNEQFF	TGTGCCAGCAGCTTGGCGAAAAAGAGCTCCTACAATGAGCAGTTCTTC
-	TRBV5-1	TRBJ2-5	-	CASSLGQPIETQYF	TGCGCCAGCAGCCTCGGACAGCCGATCGAGACCCAGTACTTC
-	TRBV4-2	TRBJ2-3	TRBD2	CASSQISGRSTDTQYF	TGTGCCAGCAGCCAAATTAGCGGGAGGTCGACAGATACGCAGTATTTT
-	TRBV19	TRBJ1-6	-	CASSIQGTDSPLHF	TGTGCCAGTAGTATACAGGGGACGGATTCACCCCTCCACTTT
-	TRBV28	TRBJ1-1	-	CASRGGRFNTEAFF	TGTGCCAGCAGGGGAGGCAGATTCAACACTGAAGCTTTCTTT
-	TRBV4-1	TRBJ2-2	-	CASSVLAGELFF	TGCGCCAGCAGCGTACTAGCCGGGGAGCTGTTTTTT
-	TRBV5-1	TRBJ2-5	TRBD1	CASSLGDRAQETQYF	TGCGCCAGCAGCTTGGGGGACAGAGCCCAAGAGACCCAGTACTTC
-	TRBV27	TRBJ2-7	-	CASSLGRTSYEQYF	TGTGCCAGCAGTTTAGGGAGAACGTCCTACGAGCAGTACTTC
-	TRBV28	TRBJ1-4	-	CASSFERKLFF	TGTGCCAGCAGTTTCGAACGAAAACTGTTTTTT
-	TRBV28	TRBJ2-7	TRBD2	CASSPTSGAGYEQYF	TGTGCCAGCAGCCCAACTAGCGGAGCGGGCTACGAGCAGTACTTC
few	TRBV29-1	TRBJ1-1	-	CSVDGRNTEAFF	TGCAGCGTAGACGGGCGGAACACTGAAGCTTTCTTT
-	TRBV19	TRBJ1-1	-	CASKGLQNTEAFF	TGTGCCAGTAAAGGCTTACAGAACACTGAAGCTTTCTTT
-	TRBV5-1	TRBJ2-7	TRBD1	CASSLDPGQGYEQYF	TGCGCCAGCAGCCTAGACCCGGGACAGGGTTACGAGCAGTACTTC
-	TRBV28	TRBJ2-7	-	CASSRGPYEQYF	TGTGCCAGCTCTAGGGGCCCCTACGAGCAGTACTTC
-	TRBV7-9	TRBJ1-1	-	CASSRRQDEAFF	TGTGCCAGCAGCCGACGACAGGACGAAGCTTTCTTT
-	TRBV19	TRBJ2-3	TRBD2	CASSKGAGGRVVGTDTQYF	TGTGCCAGTAGTAAGGGTGCGGGAGGCCGGGTGGTGGGCACAGATACGCAGTATTTT
-	TRBV23-1	TRBJ2-5	-	CASPHVPQETQYF	TGCGCCAGCCCCCATGTTCCGCAAGAGACCCAGTACTTC
-	TRBV28	TRBJ1-4	-	CASSLWDSREKLFF	TGTGCCAGCAGTTTATGGGACAGCCGGGAAAAACTGTTTTTT
once	TRBV11-2	TRBJ2-7	TRBD2	CASRSTSGSDEQYF	TGTGCCAGCAGATCGACTAGCGGGAGCGACGAGCAGTACTTC
-	TRBV5-4	TRBJ2-7	-	CASSRDASSYEQYF	TGTGCCAGCAGCCGGGACGCCAGCTCCTACGAGCAGTACTTC
-	TRBV28	TRBJ1-1	-	CASRVQGNTEAFF	TGTGCCAGCCGAGTACAGGGGAACACTGAAGCTTTCTTT
-	TRBV28	TRBJ2-7	-	CASSFAVYEQYF	TGTGCCAGCAGTTTTGCAGTTTACGAGCAGTACTTC
-	TRBV28	TRBJ2-6	-	CASSPPRAGANVLTF	TGTGCCAGCAGTCCCCCCAGGGCAGGGGCCAACGTCCTGACTTTC
-	TRBV19	TRBJ2-7	-	CASSIADYEQYF	TGTGCCAGTAGTATAGCGGACTACGAGCAGTACTTC
-	TRBV7-3	TRBJ2-7	TRBD2	CASSLRAGASYEQYF	TGTGCCAGCAGCTTGCGAGCGGGGGCCTCCTACGAGCAGTACTTC
-	TRBV25-1	TRBJ1-4	TRBD1	CASTPTDREKLFF	TGTGCCAGCACCCCCACGGACAGGGAAAAACTGTTTTTT
-	TRBV28	TRBJ2-7	TRBD1	CASSGTGQPNYEQYF	TGTGCCAGCTCTGGAACGGGACAGCCAAACTACGAGCAGTACTTC
-	TRBV5-1	TRBJ2-7	-	CARMRRDGSYEQYF	TGCGCCAGGATGAGGCGGGACGGCTCCTACGAGCAGTACTTC
-	TRBV19	TRBJ1-2	TRBD1	CASTVTGNYGYTF	TGTGCCAGTACCGTGACAGGGAACTATGGCTACACCTTC
-	TRBV6-6	TRBJ1-4	TRBD1	CASSFGVGQRDEKLFF	TGTGCCAGCAGTTTCGGAGTGGGACAGAGGGATGAAAAACTGTTTTTT
-	TRBV5-8	TRBJ2-7	TRBD1	CASSPQDRARSYEQYF	TGTGCCAGCAGCCCACAGGACAGGGCCCGCTCCTACGAGCAGTACTTC
-	TRBV6-5	TRBJ2-2	-	CASTGNTGELFF	TGTGCCAGCACAGGAAACACCGGGGAGCTGTTTTTT